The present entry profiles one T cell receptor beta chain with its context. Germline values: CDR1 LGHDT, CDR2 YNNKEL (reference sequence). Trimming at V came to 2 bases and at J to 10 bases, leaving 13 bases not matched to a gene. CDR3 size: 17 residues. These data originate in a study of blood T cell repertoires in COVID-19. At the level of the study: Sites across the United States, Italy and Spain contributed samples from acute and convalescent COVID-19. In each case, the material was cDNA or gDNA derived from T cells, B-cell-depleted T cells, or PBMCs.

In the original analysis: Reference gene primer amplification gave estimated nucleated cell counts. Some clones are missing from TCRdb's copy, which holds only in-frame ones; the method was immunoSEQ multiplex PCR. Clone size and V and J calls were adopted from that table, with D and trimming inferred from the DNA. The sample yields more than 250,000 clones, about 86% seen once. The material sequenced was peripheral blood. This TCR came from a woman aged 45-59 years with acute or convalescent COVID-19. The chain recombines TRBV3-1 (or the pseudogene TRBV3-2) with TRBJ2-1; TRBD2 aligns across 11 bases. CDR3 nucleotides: TGTGCCAGCAGCCAAAATTTAGGGACTAGCGGAATATCCGAGCAGTTCTTC. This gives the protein CASSQNLGTSGISEQFF.